The 29 T cell receptor beta chains listed next were all sequenced from one sample in a study of T cells in Graves' hyperthyroidism and ophthalmopathy. Researchers amplified the TCR beta CDR3 regions from RNA transcripts. TCR CDR3 underwent first-round RT-PCR with the HTBI primer set. TCRdb fed the multiplex PCR reads into MiXCR, producing one record per CDR3 protein. Here the sample spans about 840,000 distinct CDR3 sequences, approximately 40% being singletons. The sample comprised blood. The receptors were sampled from a man aged 18 to 30 with Graves' hyperthyroidism.

The rearrangement links TRBV20-1 to TRBJ1-1; D is unresolved. Trimming removed 1 base at V and 12 bases at J, with 18 bases between. This CDR3 spans 13 amino acids. Germline CDR1 is DFQATT and CDR2 is SNEGSKA (reference sequence). CDR3 sequence (DNA): TGCAGTGCTAGAGTGCGGGCCGGCTTTAGTTCTTTCTTT. It translates to CSARVRAGFSSFF.

This clonotype was counted ten times or more. The chain joins TRBV14 to TRBJ2-7, with 7 bases aligning to TRBD1. Germline CDR1 is SGHDN and CDR2 is FVKESK. This CDR3 region has 14 residues. V was pared by 6 bases and J by 4 bases, with 9 bases of the junction left unmatched. This CDR3 reads CASSQSTGMYEQYF. Here the CDR3 DNA reads TGTGCCAGCAGTCAGTCGACAGGGATGTACGAGCAGTACTTC.

This clonotype was picked up many times. V gene TRBV19 combines with J gene TRBJ1-3; D not resolved. Germline V gene lookup returns CDR1 LNHDA and CDR2 SQIVND (reference sequence). The germline V and J ends were trimmed by 6 bases and 0 bases, with 9 bases remaining between them. The CDR3 extends over 14 amino acids. In DNA form, the CDR3 reads TGTGCCAGTAGCCTCCACTACTCTGGAAACACCATATATTTT. It is translated as CASSLHYSGNTIYF.

This chain links TRBV7-2 with TRBJ1-2; a possible D gene is TRBD1 (5 bases). Germline-derived CDR1 and CDR2 are SGHTA and FQGNSA. This CDR3 comprises 14 residues. Trimming left V 5 bases short and J 6 bases short, with 16 bases between. CDR3 DNA: TGTGCCAGCAGCCCGACAGAACGGGACCATGGCTACACCTTC. This codes for CASSPTERDHGYTF.

This clonotype was found a few times. J is TRBJ2-5 and V is TRBV9; tentatively, D is TRBD1 (5 bases). Germline CDR1 and CDR2: SGDLS and YYNGEE. There are 14 residues in the CDR3. Trimming removed 0 bases at V and 3 bases at J, with 9 bases between. In DNA, the CDR3 is TGTGCCAGCAGCGTAGGGGGCGCGGAAGAGACCCAGTACTTC. It codes for CASSVGGAEETQYF.

This chain connects TRBV7-9 to TRBJ1-5; D is perhaps TRBD1 (5 bases). Trimming pared 7 bases from V and 14 bases from J, leaving 18 bases between. Germline CDR1 and CDR2: SEHNR and FQNEAQ (reference sequence). This CDR3 comprises 12 residues. As DNA, the CDR3 is TGTGCCAGCAAGAGGGACTCGACATACGAGCATTTT. This gives the protein CASKRDSTYEHF.

A note on this clonotype: A much larger clone lies one base from this, so it may be a read error. J is TRBJ1-5 and V is TRBV7-9; D unclear. The V and J ends lost 6 bases and 6 bases respectively, with 12 bases between them. This CDR3 is 13 amino acids long. In germline, CDR1 is SEHNR, CDR2 FQNEAQ (reference sequence). CDR3 loop: CASSHLEGQPQHF. CDR3 DNA: TGTGCCAGCAGTCACCTCGAGGGTCAGCCCCAGCATTTT.

This clonotype came up a few times. The chain combines TRBV7-9 with TRBJ2-7; the D gene is possibly TRBD1 (6 bases). Germline CDR1 and CDR2: SEHNR and FQNEAQ (reference sequence). The CDR3 sequence is 16 residues long. Trimming shortened V by 5 bases and J by 4 bases, and 21 bases separated the two germline ends. The CDR3: CASSGPTGWNVYEQYF. CDR3 nucleotide sequence: TGTGCCAGCAGCGGACCCACAGGGTGGAATGTATACGAGCAGTACTTC.

There are a few counts of this clonotype. J is TRBJ2-7 and V is TRBV4-3; 9 nucleotides align to TRBD1. There are 15 residues in the CDR3. The J segment lost 2 bases and the V segment lost 3 bases, leaving 5 bases of the junction unmatched. Germline CDR1 is LGHNA and CDR2 is YSLEER. The CDR3 DNA sequence: TGCGCCAGCAGCCAGGAAACAGGGGGCACCTACGAGCAGTACTTC. This translates into CASSQETGGTYEQYF.

The chain joins TRBV10-3 to TRBJ2-5; the match to TRBD2 covers 9 bases. V lost 0 bases and J lost 2; bases outside the gene matches: 7. CDR1 ENHRY and CDR2 SYGVKD come from the germline V gene. This CDR3 is built from 17 residues. The chain's CDR3 is CAISESSGSGVQETQYF. The CDR3 DNA reads as TGTGCCATCAGTGAGTCTAGCGGGAGCGGTGTACAAGAGACCCAGTACTTC.

In this sample, this clonotype turned up many times. The chain joins TRBV7-2 to TRBJ1-6; perhaps TRBD1 as D (5 bases). The CDR3 spans 16 residues. The germline V gene has CDR1 SGHTA and CDR2 FQGNSA. Trimming cost V 2 bases and J 13 bases, with 21 bases left between them. Written as DNA, the CDR3 is TGTGCCAGCAGCTTAACATCCGGGAACACAGGTCTCCCCCTCCACTTT. Protein product: CASSLTSGNTGLPLHF. The variable domain in full, completed from reference TRBV7-2 and TRBJ1-6, reads GAGVSQSPSNKVTEKGKDVELRCDPISGHTALYWYRQSLGQGLEFLIYFQGNSAPDKSGLPSDRFSAERTGGSVSTLTIQRTQQEDSAVYLCASSLTSGNTGLPLHFGNGTRLTVT.

This chain links TRBV29-1 with TRBJ1-2, with 8 bases aligning to TRBD1. Per the germline V gene, CDR1 is SQVTM and CDR2 is ANQGSEA. The length of the CDR3 is 13 residues. CDR3 amino acids: CTAMSDRARSYTF. As DNA, the CDR3 is TGCACCGCTATGTCGGACAGGGCTCGGAGCTACACCTTC.

This chain joins TRBV20-1 and TRBJ1-1; no clear D gene. The CDR3 contains 13 residues. Trimming left V 6 bases short and J 4 bases short, with 15 bases between. Germline CDR1 and CDR2: DFQATT and SNEGSKA (reference sequence). The CDR3 loop reads CSAATPRVTEAFF. The DNA for the CDR3 is TGCAGTGCCGCGACCCCGAGGGTCACTGAAGCTTTCTTT.

This sequence joins TRBV7-2 and TRBJ2-5; TRBD1 aligns across 7 bases. Germline V gene data show CDR1 as SGHTA and CDR2 as FQGNSA. V lost 6 bases to trimming and J lost 5 bases; unmatched junction nucleotides: 9. The CDR3 is 14 amino acids. DNA for the CDR3: TGTGCCAGCAGGGGAACAGGGGCTTGGGAGACCCAGTACTTC. Its translation: CASRGTGAWETQYF. Full variable domain (outside the CDR3, taken from reference TRBV7-2 and TRBJ2-5): GAGVSQSPSNKVTEKGKDVELRCDPISGHTALYWYRQSLGQGLEFLIYFQGNSAPDKSGLPSDRFSAERTGGSVSTLTIQRTQQEDSAVYLCASRGTGAWETQYFGPGTRLLVL.

Many counts were recorded for this clonotype. The genes are TRBV7-9 and TRBJ2-2; possible D gene TRBD2, 6 bases. V was clipped by 5 bases and J by 4 bases, with 11 bases between them. The CDR3 consists of 14 residues. The germline V gene has CDR1 SEHNR and CDR2 FQNEAQ (reference sequence). The CDR3 DNA is TGTGCCAGCAGCCCCGGGACTGCCACCGGGGAGCTGTTTTTT. Protein: CASSPGTATGELFF.

This clonotype was seen only once. V usage is TRBV4-1 and J usage is TRBJ1-1, with D unclear. The germline CDR1 and CDR2 sequences are MGHRA and YSYEKL. CDR3 length equals 13 residues. The V end lost 1 base, the J end lost 6 bases, and 9 bases lay between the germline ends. The CDR3 spells CASSQGAESEAFF. The CDR3 DNA is TGCGCCAGCAGCCAAGGGGCGGAATCTGAAGCTTTCTTT.

This clonotype was detected ten times or more. The chain couples TRBV2 to TRBJ1-6; possible D gene TRBD1, 6 bases. Germline CDR1 SNHLY, CDR2 FYNNEI. The CDR3 is 13 amino acids. The V end was cut by 2 bases, the J end by 14 bases, with 13 bases between. As DNA, the CDR3 is TGTGCCAGCAGTGAACAGGGGACCTGGGCCCTCCACTTT. Protein product: CASSEQGTWALHF.

This clonotype was observed at least ten times. This rearrangement joins TRBV10-3 to TRBJ1-2; tentatively, D is TRBD1 (5 bases). Germline V gene data show CDR1 as ENHRY and CDR2 as SYGVKD. The CDR3 is made up of 15 amino acids. V was pared by 6 bases and J by 2 bases, with 16 bases between. DNA for the CDR3: TGTGCCATCAGGGACAACAGCAAGGGAAACTATGGCTACACCTTC. It codes for CAIRDNSKGNYGYTF.

This chain links TRBV4-3 with TRBJ1-5, with a tentative D call TRBD1 (5 bases). In germline, CDR1 is LGHNA, CDR2 YSLEER. V lost 3 bases and J lost 0, with 15 bases in between. This CDR3 spans 17 amino acids. The CDR3 DNA sequence: TGCGCCAGCAGCCAGGTGGGAGGAAGGGGTAGCAATCAGCCCCAGCATTTT. Encoded protein: CASSQVGGRGSNQPQHF.

The chain uses TRBV6-5 and TRBJ1-4, with D possibly matching TRBD1 (6 bases). The germline V gene encodes CDR1 MNHEY and CDR2 SVGAGI. The CDR3 is made up of 14 amino acids. Trimming took 0 bases from V and 7 from J, leaving 9 bases between them. The CDR3 sequence: CASSYSTGLEKLFF. The CDR3 bases are TGTGCCAGCAGTTACTCGACAGGTCTTGAAAAACTGTTTTTT.

This clonotype appeared once. One end of the junction is discordant with germline, which a read error may explain. V gene TRBV7-8 combines with J gene TRBJ2-7; D is possibly TRBD2 (6 bases). Germline CDR1 reads SGHVS; CDR2 reads FQNEAQ. There are 15 residues in the CDR3. The CDR3 coding sequence is TGTGCCAGCAGCCTAGGGTCAGGGACGGACTACAAGCAGTACTTC. As protein: CASSLGSGTDYKQYF.

This clonotype has at least ten counts. The CDR3 here is CASSAGTETQYF. The DNA for the CDR3 is TGTGCCAGCAGTGCAGGGACAGAGACCCAGTACTTC. The rearrangement links TRBV6-5 to TRBJ2-5; the D gene could be TRBD1 or TRBD2 (5 bases each). Germline V lookup: CDR1 MNHEY, CDR2 SVGAGI. Trimming shortened V by 5 bases and J by 4 bases, and 8 bases separated the two germline ends. The CDR3 has 12 residues.

This clonotype turned up a few times. This chain uses TRBV19 with TRBJ1-2; 8 bases line up with TRBD1. V gave up 5 bases and J gave up 3 bases; unmatched junction bases: 5. The CDR3 is 14 residues long. In germline, CDR1 is LNHDA, CDR2 SQIVND (reference sequence). CDR3 sequence: CASSGDRWDYGYTF. The CDR3 nucleotides are TGTGCCAGTAGTGGGGACAGGTGGGACTATGGCTACACCTTC.

V and J are TRBV5-1 and TRBJ1-1; D remains ambiguous. This CDR3 region has 13 residues. Trimming shortened V by 4 bases and J by 1 base, and 8 bases separated the two germline ends. Germline CDR1 reads SGHRS; CDR2 reads YFSETQ. The CDR3 sequence: CASSQAPNTEAFF. The CDR3 nucleotides read TGCGCCAGCAGCCAGGCCCCGAACACTGAAGCTTTCTTT.

This clonotype was counted at least ten times. This rearrangement joins TRBV10-3 to TRBJ1-1; 10 nucleotides align to TRBD1. The trim removed 9 bases at V and 4 bases at J, leaving 2 bases unmatched. CDR3 length: 12 residues. Germline CDR1 ENHRY, CDR2 SYGVKD. The CDR3 coding sequence is TGTGCCATTTGGACAGGGGGCACTGAAGCTTTCTTT. Amino acid sequence: CAIWTGGTEAFF.

In its sample, this clonotype was seen many times. The chain is built from TRBV2 and TRBJ1-1, with TRBD1 matching over 8 bases. This CDR3 has 13 residues. The germline gives CDR1 SNHLY, CDR2 FYNNEI. J lost 5 bases, V lost 7 bases, and 6 bases had no gene match. DNA for the CDR3: TGTGCCAGCACCCGGACAGGGAGGACTGAAGCTTTCTTT. It encodes CASTRTGRTEAFF.

This sequence joins TRBV7-9 and TRBJ1-1; 8 bases agree with TRBD1. The CDR3 spans 15 residues. Germline CDR1 SEHNR, CDR2 FQNEAQ (reference sequence). Trimming at V came to 5 bases and at J to 4 bases, leaving 9 bases not matched to a gene. This CDR3 is CASSPNTGGGTEAFF. CDR3 nucleotides: TGTGCCAGCAGCCCAAACACAGGGGGAGGCACTGAAGCTTTCTTT.

The J gene is TRBJ2-3, the V gene TRBV19; D call uncertain. This CDR3 is 13 amino acids long. V was pared by 4 bases and J by 4 bases, with 9 bases between. Germline V gene lookup returns CDR1 LNHDA and CDR2 SQIVND (reference sequence). The CDR3 sequence: CASSTSSPDTQYF. The CDR3 coding sequence is TGTGCCAGTAGTACCTCGTCCCCAGATACGCAGTATTTT.

The V gene is TRBV6-2 or TRBV6-3, the J gene TRBJ1-1; TRBD1 is a possible D gene (5 bases). This CDR3 spans 14 amino acids. CDR1 and CDR2 (germline): MNHEY, SVGEGT. V was clipped by 7 bases and J by 4 bases, with 16 bases between them. The CDR3 DNA is TGTGCCAGCAATACAACTCCAGGGAGCACTGAAGCTTTCTTT. Translated: CASNTTPGSTEAFF.